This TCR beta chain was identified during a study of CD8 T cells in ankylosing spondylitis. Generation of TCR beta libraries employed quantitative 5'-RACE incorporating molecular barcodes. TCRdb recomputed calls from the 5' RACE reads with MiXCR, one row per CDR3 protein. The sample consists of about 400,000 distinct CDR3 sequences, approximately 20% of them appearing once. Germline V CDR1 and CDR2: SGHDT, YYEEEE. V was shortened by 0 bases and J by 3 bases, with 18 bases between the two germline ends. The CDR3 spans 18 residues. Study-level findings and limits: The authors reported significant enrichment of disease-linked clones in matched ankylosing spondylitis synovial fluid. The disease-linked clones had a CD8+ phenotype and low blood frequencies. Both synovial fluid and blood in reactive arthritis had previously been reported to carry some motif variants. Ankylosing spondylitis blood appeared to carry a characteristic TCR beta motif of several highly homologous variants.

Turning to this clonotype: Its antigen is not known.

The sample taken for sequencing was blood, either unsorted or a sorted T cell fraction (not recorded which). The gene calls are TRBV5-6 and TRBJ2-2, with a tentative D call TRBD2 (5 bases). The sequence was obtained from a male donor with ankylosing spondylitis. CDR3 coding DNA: TGTGCCAGCAGCTTGGGCCCTTCAAGGGCGGGCTACACCGGGGAGCTGTTTTTT. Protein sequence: CASSLGPSRAGYTGELFF.